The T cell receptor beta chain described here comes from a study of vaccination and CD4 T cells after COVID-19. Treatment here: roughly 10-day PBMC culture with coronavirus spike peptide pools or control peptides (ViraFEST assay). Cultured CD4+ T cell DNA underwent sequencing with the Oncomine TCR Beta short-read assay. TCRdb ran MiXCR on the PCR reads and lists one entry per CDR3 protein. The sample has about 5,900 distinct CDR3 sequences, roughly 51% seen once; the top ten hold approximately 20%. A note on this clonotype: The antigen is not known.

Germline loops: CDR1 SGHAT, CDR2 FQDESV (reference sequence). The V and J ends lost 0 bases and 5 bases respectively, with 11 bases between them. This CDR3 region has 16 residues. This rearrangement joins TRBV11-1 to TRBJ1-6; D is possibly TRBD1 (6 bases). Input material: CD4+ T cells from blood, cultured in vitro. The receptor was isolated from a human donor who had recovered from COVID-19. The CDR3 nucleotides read TGTGCCAGCAGCTTAGCATCGGGGGCGGATAATTCACCCCTCCACTTT. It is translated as CASSLASGADNSPLHF.